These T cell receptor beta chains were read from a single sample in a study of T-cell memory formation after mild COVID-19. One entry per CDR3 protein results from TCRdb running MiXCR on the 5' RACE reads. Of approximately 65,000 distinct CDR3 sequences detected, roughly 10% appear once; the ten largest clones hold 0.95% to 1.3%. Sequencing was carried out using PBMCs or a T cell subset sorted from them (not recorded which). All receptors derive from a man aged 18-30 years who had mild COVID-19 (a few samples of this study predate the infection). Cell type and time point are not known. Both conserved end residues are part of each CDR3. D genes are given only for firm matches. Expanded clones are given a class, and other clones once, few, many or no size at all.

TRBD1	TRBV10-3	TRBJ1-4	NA	CAISAGQGVATNEKLFF	TGTGCCATCAGCGCGGGACAGGGGGTTGCAACTAATGAAAAACTGTTTTTT
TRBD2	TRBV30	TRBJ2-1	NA	CAWTSGGAVWSEQFF	TGTGCCTGGACTAGCGGGGGGGCCGTATGGAGCGAGCAGTTCTTC
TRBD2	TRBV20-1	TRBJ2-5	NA	CSATDGMHSGGAGKTQYF	TGCAGTGCCACAGATGGAATGCATAGCGGGGGGGCCGGAAAGACCCAGTACTTC
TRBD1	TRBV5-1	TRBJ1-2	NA	CASSLDMGQATYGYTF	TGCGCCAGCAGCTTGGATATGGGACAGGCTACCTATGGCTACACCTTC
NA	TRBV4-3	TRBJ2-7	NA	CASSSQGGQYYEQYF	TGCGCCAGCAGCTCCCAAGGGGGGCAGTACTACGAGCAGTACTTC
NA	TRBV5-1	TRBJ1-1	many	CASSLGGPGGMNTEAFF	TGCGCCAGCAGCTTGGGGGGTCCCGGGGGCATGAACACTGAAGCTTTCTTT
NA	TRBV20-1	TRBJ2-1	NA	CSAPRPQLYNEQFF	TGCAGTGCCCCCCGGCCCCAGCTCTACAATGAGCAGTTCTTC
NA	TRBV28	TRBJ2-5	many	CASHRGGQTQYF	TGTGCCAGCCACCGAGGTGGCCAGACCCAGTACTTC
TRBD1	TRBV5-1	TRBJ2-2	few	CASRQGPNTGELFF	TGCGCCAGCCGACAGGGTCCGAACACCGGGGAGCTGTTTTTT
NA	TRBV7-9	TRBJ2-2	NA	CASYYGAYTGELFF	TGTGCCAGCTATTACGGGGCGTACACCGGGGAGCTGTTTTTT
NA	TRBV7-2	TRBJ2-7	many	CASSFRRSSYEQYF	TGTGCCAGCAGCTTCCGACGGAGCTCCTACGAGCAGTACTTC
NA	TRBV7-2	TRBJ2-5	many	CASSLTETQYF	TGTGCCAGCAGCTTAACGGAGACCCAGTACTTC
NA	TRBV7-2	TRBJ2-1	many	CASSLTLPPTGYSNEQFF	TGTGCCAGCAGCTTAACCCTCCCGCCCACAGGGTACAGCAATGAGCAGTTCTTC
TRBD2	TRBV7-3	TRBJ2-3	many	CASSLGGAEDTQYF	TGTGCCAGCAGCCTCGGGGGGGCTGAGGATACGCAGTATTTT
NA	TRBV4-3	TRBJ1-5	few	CASSQDLVNNQPQHF	TGCGCCAGCAGCCAAGACCTGGTGAACAATCAGCCCCAGCATTTT
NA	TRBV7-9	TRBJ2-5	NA	CASSLEGRETQYF	TGTGCCAGCAGCTTAGAGGGCAGGGAGACCCAGTACTTC
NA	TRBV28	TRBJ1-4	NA	CASRQASEKLFF	TGTGCCAGCCGGCAGGCTAGCGAAAAACTGTTTTTT
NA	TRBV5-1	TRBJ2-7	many	CASSARQFGDEQYF	TGCGCCAGCAGCGCACGGCAGTTCGGGGACGAGCAGTACTTC
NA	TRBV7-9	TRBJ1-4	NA	CASTSGIRGEKLFF	TGTGCCAGCACTTCCGGGATACGCGGTGAAAAACTGTTTTTT
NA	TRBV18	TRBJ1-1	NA	CASSKGPSNMNTEAFF	TGTGCCAGCTCGAAGGGACCCTCCAACATGAACACTGAAGCTTTCTTT
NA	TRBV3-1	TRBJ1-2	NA	CASSQVGGYYGYTF	TGTGCCAGCAGCCAAGTAGGGGGGTACTATGGCTACACCTTC
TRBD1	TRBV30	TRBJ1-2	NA	CAWSEGDRGNGYTF	TGTGCCTGGAGTGAGGGGGACAGGGGCAATGGCTACACCTTC
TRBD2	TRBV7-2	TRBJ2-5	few	CASSLVGGGSETQYF	TGTGCCAGCAGCTTAGTCGGCGGGGGGTCAGAGACCCAGTACTTC
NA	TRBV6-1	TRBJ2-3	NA	CASSEYPSAATDTQYF	TGTGCCAGCAGTGAATATCCTTCAGCGGCCACAGATACGCAGTATTTT
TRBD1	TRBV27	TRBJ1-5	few	CASSFQGQGYQPQHF	TGTGCCAGCAGTTTCCAAGGACAGGGTTATCAGCCCCAGCATTTT
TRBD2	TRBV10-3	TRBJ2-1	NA	CAISGRLAGHEQFF	TGTGCCATCAGTGGGCGACTAGCGGGGCATGAGCAGTTCTTC
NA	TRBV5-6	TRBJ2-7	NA	CASSLDRLDEQYF	TGTGCCAGCAGCTTGGATCGCCTAGACGAGCAGTACTTC
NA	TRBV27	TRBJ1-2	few	CASKPRGQGGYTF	TGTGCCAGCAAACCACGGGGGCAGGGGGGCTACACCTTC
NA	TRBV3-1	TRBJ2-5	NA	CASSQGSQETQYF	TGTGCCAGCAGCCAGGGCAGCCAAGAGACCCAGTACTTC
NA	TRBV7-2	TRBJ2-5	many	CASSPETVPGTQYF	TGTGCCAGCAGCCCGGAGACAGTGCCCGGGACCCAGTACTTC
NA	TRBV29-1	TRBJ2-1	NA	CSVEWQGGDTYNEQFF	TGCAGCGTGGAGTGGCAGGGGGGGGACACCTACAATGAGCAGTTCTTC
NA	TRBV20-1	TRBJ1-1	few	CSAEGHINTEAFF	TGCAGTGCGGAGGGACACATCAACACTGAAGCTTTCTTT
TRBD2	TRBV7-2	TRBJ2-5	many	CASSLPSGGAKTQYF	TGTGCCAGCAGCTTACCCAGCGGGGGGGCCAAGACCCAGTACTTC
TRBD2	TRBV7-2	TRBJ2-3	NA	CASSLAGTRGTDTQYF	TGTGCCAGCAGCTTAGCCGGGACTAGGGGCACAGATACGCAGTATTTT
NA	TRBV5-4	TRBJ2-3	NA	CASSKVTASTDTQYF	TGTGCCAGCAGTAAGGTGACAGCTAGCACAGATACGCAGTATTTT
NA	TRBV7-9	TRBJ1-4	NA	CASAPRGADEKLFF	TGTGCCAGCGCACCCAGGGGCGCGGATGAAAAACTGTTTTTT